These T cell receptor beta chains were read from a single sample in a study of OX40 agonist ivuxolimab in advanced cancers. Produced via immunoSEQ multiplex PCR; TCRdb's table is partial and in-frame only. The data contain around 10,000 clones, about 90% of them seen just once; the ten biggest clones take up around 13%. The input for sequencing was CD4+ or CD8+ T cells sorted from blood, taken in a trial of the OX40 agonist ivuxolimab. Receptor source: an adult with an advanced solid tumor such as melanoma, head and neck, liver or kidney cancer. The CDR3 runs from the conserved cysteine through the conserved F or W.

cdr3_length	v_call	cdr3_aa
11	TRBV2	CASSEMREQYF
14	TRBV5-4	CASSLDGTVYGYTF
13	TRBV10-2	CASSESQNYEQYF
15	TRBV6-5	CASSLGLASSYEQYF
14	TRBV19	CASRASGGNYEQYF
15	TRBV19	CASSIDVGTNEKLFF
16	TRBV29-1	CSVTGTGGLNTGELFF
16	TRBV11-2	CASSLDVRRVSYEQYF
13	TRBV29-1	CSVGGGLSYEQYF
18	TRBV4-1	CASSQGGQGVGANYGYTF
12	TRBV27	CASSPGGLEQYF
14	TRBV2	CASSVRPSGNTIYF
14	TRBV28	CASSSAQGAYEQFF
15	TRBV9	CASSVSGTSDNEQYF
15	TRBV9	CASSVGQGGNTEAFF
14	TRBV19	CASSMTGGSYEQYF
13	TRBV6-5	CASFPDLGYGYTF
16	TRBV7-9	CASSTGQGLSSYEQYF
14	TRBV7-6	CASSSLAGHNEQFF
13	TRBV27	CASSTTDNQPQHF